The 5 T cell receptor beta chains given below trace back to one sample, sequenced in a study of identical twins (dated by TCRdb to the mid-2010s). Library preparation used 5' RACE. The sequencer was an Illumina HiSeq 2000. TCRdb redid the processing of the public reads, applying fastp at Q25 and MiXCR, and retained in-frame beta chains. Rows with one shared CDR3 protein collapse into an entry with the most common genes and DNA. The sample table shows about 200,000 distinct CDR3 sequences, and around a tenth are seen once. The leading ten clones occupy 5.1% of the sample. Sequencing used memory (CD45RO+) T cells sorted from blood. Taken with the paper, the label for cell subset or site translates to: CD45RO+ enriched T cells. The receptors here all came from a young woman in good health.

This clonotype was counted only a few times. The chain employs TRBV20-1 and TRBJ1-1; no clear D gene. With 2 bases removed from V and 0 bases from J, the gap between germline ends came to 7 bases. The germline CDR1 and CDR2 sequences are DFQATT and SNEGSKA (reference sequence). The CDR3 is made up of 13 amino acids. The DNA of the CDR3 is TGCAGTGCTAGAAGGCAGATGAACACTGAAGCTTTCTTT. This translates into CSARRQMNTEAFF.

This clonotype was picked up a small number of times. The J gene is TRBJ2-5, the V gene TRBV11-2; 7 bases line up with TRBD1. J lost 4 bases, V lost 5 bases, and 10 bases had no gene match. CDR1 is SGHAT and CDR2 is FQNNGV in the germline V gene. The CDR3 consists of 15 residues. This chain's CDR3 is CASSETGASGETQYF. The CDR3, as DNA: TGTGCCAGCAGCGAAACAGGGGCCTCGGGAGAGACCCAGTACTTC.

This clonotype rates as medium-sized. The chain combines TRBV12-3 or TRBV12-4 with TRBJ2-3, with unresolved D. Trimming took off 2 bases at V and 4 bases at J, with 7 bases between the two ends. This CDR3 contains 13 residues. DNA for the CDR3: TGTGCCAGCAGTTTACAGATGGCAGATACGCAGTATTTT. Its protein is CASSLQMADTQYF.

The chain uses TRBV6-2 or TRBV6-3 and TRBJ2-2; 9 nucleotides agree with TRBD2. Germline values: CDR1 MNHEY, CDR2 SVGEGT. CDR3 length: 15 residues. V lost 10 bases to trimming and J lost 2 bases; unmatched junction nucleotides: 8. CDR3 bases: TGTGCCACCAACAGGGGACTAGCTAACACCGGGGAGCTGTTTTTT. Translating gives CATNRGLANTGELFF.

The chain couples TRBV20-1 to TRBJ1-1; D unresolved. This CDR3 is 13 amino acids long. Germline-derived CDR1 and CDR2 are DFQATT and SNEGSKA (reference sequence). V lost 4 bases, J lost 3 bases, and 12 bases lay in between. The CDR3 region has the DNA TGCAGTGCTACTCAGAATCGGGACACTGAAGCTTTCTTT. This sequence encodes CSATQNRDTEAFF.